Below, 3 T cell receptor beta chains from the same sample are listed, as sequenced in a study of blood T cell repertoires in COVID-19. Clones were read by immunoSEQ multiplex PCR, and TCRdb kept only the in-frame ones, dropping some. The profile shows approximately 70,000 clones, roughly 86% of them singletons. Sequenced input: peripheral blood. These receptors were collected from a woman in her 70s with acute or convalescent COVID-19.

This chain links TRBV6-2 or TRBV6-3 with TRBJ2-1; D is uncertain. Trimming took off 5 bases at V and 2 bases at J, with 16 bases between the two ends. The CDR3 is made up of 16 amino acids. CDR1 MNHEY and CDR2 SVGEGT come from the germline V gene. CDR3 region: CASSQNGIGPYNEQFF. The CDR3 bases are TGTGCCAGCAGTCAAAACGGAATTGGGCCCTACAATGAGCAGTTCTTC.

The rearrangement uses TRBV5-8 and TRBJ2-5, with 8 bases aligning to TRBD1. This CDR3 comprises 14 residues. Germline loops: CDR1 SGHTS, CDR2 YDEGEE. The junction had 3 bases not matched to a gene; V was cut back by 4 bases and J by 1 base. In DNA, the CDR3 is TGTGCCAGCAGCCAAGGACAGGGCCAAGAGACCCAGTACTTC. This sequence encodes CASSQGQGQETQYF.

The chain couples TRBV10-3 to TRBJ1-2; 10 nucleotides match TRBD1. V was pared by 6 bases and J by 1 base, with 2 bases of the junction left unmatched. This CDR3 is 14 amino acids long. CDR1 is ENHRY, CDR2 SYGVKD, per germline. Written as DNA, the CDR3 is TGTGCCATCAGCGGACAGGGGGATAACTATGGCTACACCTTC. It is translated as CAISGQGDNYGYTF.